These 4 T cell receptor beta chains originate from one sample sequenced in a study of blood T cells in healthy people across ages. The second PCR ran 7 to 11 cycles with a sample-barcoded 5' primer and J-beta primers. TCRdb re-called the 5' RACE reads with MiXCR, one entry per CDR3 protein. The profile shows 450,000 to 700,000 distinct CDR3 sequences, 27% of them singletons. Sequenced sample: blood. The source is a woman aged 70 to 79 in good health.

This rearrangement joins TRBV7-3 to TRBJ2-7; the match to TRBD2 covers 10 bases. The CDR3 runs to 16 residues. Germline CDR1 SGHTA, CDR2 FQGTGA. Germline trimming cut 5 bases from V and 1 base from J; bases unmatched to any gene: 8. This CDR3 reads CASSEQAGGLSYEQYF. The CDR3, as DNA: TGTGCCAGCAGCGAACAAGCGGGGGGGCTGTCCTACGAGCAGTACTTC.

In its sample, this clonotype was seen many times. The chain couples TRBV9 to TRBJ2-2, with D perhaps matching TRBD2 (6 bases). The V end was cut by 4 bases, the J end by 8 bases, with 21 bases between. Germline V CDR1 and CDR2: SGDLS, YYNGEE. This CDR3 spans 16 amino acids. The CDR3 DNA is TGTGCCAGCAGCCCCCAGGGACTCCTATTCAGTGGGGAGCTGTTTTTT. It translates to CASSPQGLLFSGELFF.

Only a few counts were recorded for this clonotype. The chain combines TRBV11-2 with TRBJ1-3; a possible D gene is TRBD1 (5 bases). The CDR3 length is 17 residues. The V end lost 0 bases, the J end lost 0 bases, and 12 bases lay between the germline ends. CDR1 and CDR2 (germline): SGHAT, FQNNGV. The CDR3 loop reads CASSLESTAISGNTIYF. DNA of the CDR3: TGTGCCAGCAGCTTAGAATCGACAGCGATCTCTGGAAACACCATATATTTT.

This clonotype was picked up a small number of times. The chain has TRBV19 and TRBJ2-2, with a tentative D call TRBD2 (5 bases). CDR1 and CDR2 (germline): LNHDA, SQIVND (reference sequence). CDR3 length: 14 residues. The V gene lost 6 bases and the J gene lost 2 bases, with 10 bases spanning the gap. CDR3 residues: CASRPRLNTGELFF. CDR3 nucleotides: TGTGCCAGTAGACCGAGACTAAACACCGGGGAGCTGTTTTTT.